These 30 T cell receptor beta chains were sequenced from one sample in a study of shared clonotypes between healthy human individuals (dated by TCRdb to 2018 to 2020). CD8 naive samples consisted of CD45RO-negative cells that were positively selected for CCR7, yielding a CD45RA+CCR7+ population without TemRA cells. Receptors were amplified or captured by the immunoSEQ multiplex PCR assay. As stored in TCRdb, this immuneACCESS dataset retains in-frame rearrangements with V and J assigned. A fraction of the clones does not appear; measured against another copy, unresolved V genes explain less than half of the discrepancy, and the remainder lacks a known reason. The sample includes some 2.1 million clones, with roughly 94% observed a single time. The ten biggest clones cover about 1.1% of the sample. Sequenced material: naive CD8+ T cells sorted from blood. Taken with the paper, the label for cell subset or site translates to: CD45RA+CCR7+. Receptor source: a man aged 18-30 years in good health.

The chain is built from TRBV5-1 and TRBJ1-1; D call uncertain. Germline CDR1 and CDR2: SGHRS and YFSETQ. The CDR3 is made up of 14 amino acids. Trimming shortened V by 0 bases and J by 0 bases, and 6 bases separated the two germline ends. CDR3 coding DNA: TGCGCCAGCAGCTTGGACAATTTGAACACTGAAGCTTTCTTT. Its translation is CASSLDNLNTEAFF.

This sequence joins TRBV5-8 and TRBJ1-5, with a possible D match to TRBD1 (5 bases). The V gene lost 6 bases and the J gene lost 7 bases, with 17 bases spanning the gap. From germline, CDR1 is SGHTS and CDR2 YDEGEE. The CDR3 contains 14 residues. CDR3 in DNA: TGTGCCAGCAACTTCGGGCAGGGCGGGCAGCCCCAGCATTTT. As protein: CASNFGQGGQPQHF.

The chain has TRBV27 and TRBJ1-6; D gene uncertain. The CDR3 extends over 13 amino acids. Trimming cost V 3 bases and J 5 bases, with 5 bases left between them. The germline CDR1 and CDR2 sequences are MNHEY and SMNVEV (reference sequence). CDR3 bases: TGTGCCAGCAGTTTCAACGATAATTCACCCCTCCACTTT. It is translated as CASSFNDNSPLHF.

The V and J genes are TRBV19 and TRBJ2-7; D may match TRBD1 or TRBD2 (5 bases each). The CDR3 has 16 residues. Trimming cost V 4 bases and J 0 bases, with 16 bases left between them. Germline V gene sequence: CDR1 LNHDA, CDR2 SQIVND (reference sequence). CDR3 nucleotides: TGTGCCAGTAGTACTCAAGGGGACGCGAGCTCCTACGAGCAGTACTTC. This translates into CASSTQGDASSYEQYF. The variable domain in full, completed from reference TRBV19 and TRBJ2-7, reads DGGITQSPKYLFRKEGQNVTLSCEQNLNHDAMYWYRQDPGQGLRLIYYSQIVNDFQKGDIAEGYSVSREKKESFPLTVTSAQKNPTAFYLCASSTQGDASSYEQYFGPGTRLTVT.

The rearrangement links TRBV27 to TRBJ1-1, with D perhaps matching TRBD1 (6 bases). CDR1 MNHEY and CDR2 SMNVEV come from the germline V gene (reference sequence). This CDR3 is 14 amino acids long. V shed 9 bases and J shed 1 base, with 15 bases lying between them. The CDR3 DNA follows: TGTGCCAGATCGGGTCGGGGGGCGAACACTGAAGCTTTCTTT. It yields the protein CARSGRGANTEAFF.

In DNA form, the CDR3 reads TGTGCCAGCAGTGGAGGGGACAGGGAGGCAAATGAAAAACTGTTTTTT. Translated: CASSGGDREANEKLFF. The V call is TRBV2, the J call TRBJ1-4; 9 bases map to TRBD1. CDR1 and CDR2 from the germline V gene are SNHLY and FYNNEI. CDR3 size: 16 residues. Trimming removed 4 bases from V and 5 bases from J; junction bases left unmatched: 8. Combining the CDR3 with reference TRBV2 and TRBJ1-4 gives the whole variable domain EPEVTQTPSHQVTQMGQEVILRCVPISNHLYFYWYRQILGQKVEFLVSFYNNEISEKSEIFDDQFSVERPDGSNFTLKIRSTKLEDSAMYFCASSGGDREANEKLFFGSGTQLSVL.

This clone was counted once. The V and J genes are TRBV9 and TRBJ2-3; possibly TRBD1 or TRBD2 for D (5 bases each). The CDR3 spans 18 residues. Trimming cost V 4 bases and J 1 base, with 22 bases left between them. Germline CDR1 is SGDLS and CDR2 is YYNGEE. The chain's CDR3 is CASSPPFVGGSGTDTQYF. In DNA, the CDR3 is TGTGCCAGCAGCCCGCCTTTCGTTGGGGGATCGGGCACAGATACGCAGTATTTT.

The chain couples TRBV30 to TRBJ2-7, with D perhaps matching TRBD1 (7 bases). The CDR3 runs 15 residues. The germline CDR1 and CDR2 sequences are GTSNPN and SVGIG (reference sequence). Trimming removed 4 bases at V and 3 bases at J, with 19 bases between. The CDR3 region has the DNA TGTGCCTGGACAAGCGACAGGGAGGTTCACTACGAGCAGTACTTC. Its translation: CAWTSDREVHYEQYF.

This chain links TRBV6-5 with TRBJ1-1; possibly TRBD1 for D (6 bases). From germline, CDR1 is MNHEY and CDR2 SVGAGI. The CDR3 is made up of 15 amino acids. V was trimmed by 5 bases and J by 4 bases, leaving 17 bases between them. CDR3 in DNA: TGTGCCAGCAGTCAGGCATTCAGGGGTACCACTGAAGCTTTCTTT. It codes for CASSQAFRGTTEAFF.

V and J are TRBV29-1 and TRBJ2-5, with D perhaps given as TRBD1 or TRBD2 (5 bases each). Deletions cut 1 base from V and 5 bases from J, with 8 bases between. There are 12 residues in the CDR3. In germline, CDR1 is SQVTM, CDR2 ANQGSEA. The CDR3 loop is CSVEGGWETQYF. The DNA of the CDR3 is TGCAGCGTTGAAGGGGGGTGGGAGACCCAGTACTTC.

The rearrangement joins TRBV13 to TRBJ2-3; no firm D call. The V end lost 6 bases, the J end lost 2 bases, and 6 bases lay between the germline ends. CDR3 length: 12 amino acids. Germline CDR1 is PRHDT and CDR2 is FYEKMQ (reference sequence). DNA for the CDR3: TGTGCCAGCAGATCAGACACAGATACGCAGTATTTT. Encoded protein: CASRSDTDTQYF.

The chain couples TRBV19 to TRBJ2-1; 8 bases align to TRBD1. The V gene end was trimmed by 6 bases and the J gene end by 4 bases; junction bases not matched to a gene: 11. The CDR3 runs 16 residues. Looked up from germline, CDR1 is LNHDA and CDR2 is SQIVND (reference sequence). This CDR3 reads CASRGSMTGEYNEQFF. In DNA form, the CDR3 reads TGTGCCAGTAGAGGCTCCATGACAGGGGAGTACAATGAGCAGTTCTTC.

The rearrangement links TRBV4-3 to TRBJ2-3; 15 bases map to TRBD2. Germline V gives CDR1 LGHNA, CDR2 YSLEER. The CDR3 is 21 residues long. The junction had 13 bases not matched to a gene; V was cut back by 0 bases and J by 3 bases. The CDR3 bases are TGCGCCAGCAGCCAAGATTATTTCGTTCTGGGACTAGCGGGAGGAACAGATACGCAGTATTTT. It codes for CASSQDYFVLGLAGGTDTQYF.

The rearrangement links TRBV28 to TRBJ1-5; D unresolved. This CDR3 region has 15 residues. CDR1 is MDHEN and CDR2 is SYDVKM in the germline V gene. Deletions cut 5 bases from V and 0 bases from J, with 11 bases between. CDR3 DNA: TGTGCCAGCAGTGCCTTAAGAGATAGCAATCAGCCCCAGCATTTT. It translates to CASSALRDSNQPQHF.

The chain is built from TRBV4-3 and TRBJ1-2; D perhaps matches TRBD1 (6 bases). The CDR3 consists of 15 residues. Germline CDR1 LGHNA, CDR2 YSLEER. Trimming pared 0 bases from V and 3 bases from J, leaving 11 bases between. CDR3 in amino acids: CASSQDGRGDYGYTF. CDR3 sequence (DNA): TGCGCCAGCAGCCAAGACGGCAGGGGAGACTATGGCTACACCTTC.

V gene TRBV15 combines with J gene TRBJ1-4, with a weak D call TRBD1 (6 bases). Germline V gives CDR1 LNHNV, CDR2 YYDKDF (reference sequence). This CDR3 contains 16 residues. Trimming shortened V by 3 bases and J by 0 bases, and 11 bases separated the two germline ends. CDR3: CATSSDRTATNEKLFF. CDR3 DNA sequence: TGTGCCACCAGCAGCGACAGGACAGCAACTAATGAAAAACTGTTTTTT.

The DNA of the CDR3 is TGTGCCAGCAGTCCACTATGGACCGAGAGGAACACCGGGGAGCTGTTTTTT. It encodes CASSPLWTERNTGELFF. The chain has TRBV27 and TRBJ2-2; no reliable D call. Trimming removed 5 bases from V and 1 base from J, with 17 bases in between. There are 17 residues in the CDR3. Germline V lookup: CDR1 MNHEY, CDR2 SMNVEV (reference sequence).

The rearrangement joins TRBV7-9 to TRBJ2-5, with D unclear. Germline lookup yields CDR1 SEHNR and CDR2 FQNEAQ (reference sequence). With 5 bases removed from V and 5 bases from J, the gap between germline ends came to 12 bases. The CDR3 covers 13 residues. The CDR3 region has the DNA TGTGCCAGCAGCCCCGAGACAATCGAGACCCAGTACTTC. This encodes CASSPETIETQYF.

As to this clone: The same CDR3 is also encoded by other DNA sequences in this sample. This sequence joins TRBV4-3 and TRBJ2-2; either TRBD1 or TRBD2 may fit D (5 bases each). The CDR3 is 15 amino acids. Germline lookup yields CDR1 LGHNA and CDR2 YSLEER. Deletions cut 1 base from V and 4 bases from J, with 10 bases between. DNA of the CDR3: TGCGCCAGCAGCCAAGTTGAGGGGCGCACCGGGGAGCTGTTTTTT. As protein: CASSQVEGRTGELFF.

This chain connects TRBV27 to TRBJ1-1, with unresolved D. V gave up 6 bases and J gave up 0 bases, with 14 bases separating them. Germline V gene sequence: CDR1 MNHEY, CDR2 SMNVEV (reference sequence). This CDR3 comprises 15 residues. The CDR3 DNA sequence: TGTGCCAGCAGCAGCGGATGGGCAATGAACACTGAAGCTTTCTTT. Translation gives CASSSGWAMNTEAFF.

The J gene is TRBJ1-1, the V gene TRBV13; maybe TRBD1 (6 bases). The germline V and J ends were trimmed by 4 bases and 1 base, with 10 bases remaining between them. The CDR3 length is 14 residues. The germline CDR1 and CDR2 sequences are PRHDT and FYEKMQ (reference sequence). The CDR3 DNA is TGTGCCAGCAGCTCCACACAGGGGAACACTGAAGCTTTCTTT. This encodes CASSSTQGNTEAFF.

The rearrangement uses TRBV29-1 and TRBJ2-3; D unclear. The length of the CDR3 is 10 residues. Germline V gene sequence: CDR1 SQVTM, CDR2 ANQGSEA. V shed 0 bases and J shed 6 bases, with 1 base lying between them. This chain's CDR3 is CSVEDDTQYF. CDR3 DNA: TGCAGCGTTGAAGATGATACGCAGTATTTT.

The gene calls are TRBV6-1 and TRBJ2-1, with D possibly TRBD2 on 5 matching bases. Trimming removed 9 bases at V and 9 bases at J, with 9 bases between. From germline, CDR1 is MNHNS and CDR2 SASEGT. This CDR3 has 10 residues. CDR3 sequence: CARDEGEQFF. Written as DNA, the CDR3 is TGTGCCAGAGACGAGGGTGAGCAGTTCTTC.

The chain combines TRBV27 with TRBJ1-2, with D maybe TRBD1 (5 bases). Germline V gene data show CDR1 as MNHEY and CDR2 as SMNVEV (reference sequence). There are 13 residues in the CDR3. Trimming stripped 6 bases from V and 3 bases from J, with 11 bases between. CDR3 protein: CASSGTADYGYTF. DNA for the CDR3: TGTGCCAGCAGCGGGACCGCAGACTATGGCTACACCTTC.

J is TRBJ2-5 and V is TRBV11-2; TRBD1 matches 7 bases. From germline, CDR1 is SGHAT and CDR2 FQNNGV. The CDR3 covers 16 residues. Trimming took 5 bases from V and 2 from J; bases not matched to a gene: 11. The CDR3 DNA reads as TGTGCCAGCAGCCCGATAAAGGGACAGCAACAAGAGACCCAGTACTTC. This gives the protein CASSPIKGQQQETQYF.

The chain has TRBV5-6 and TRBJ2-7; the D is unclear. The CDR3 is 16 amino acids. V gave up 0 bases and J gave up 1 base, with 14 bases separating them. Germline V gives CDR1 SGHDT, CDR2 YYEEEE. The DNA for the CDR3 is TGTGCCAGCAGCTTGGCCTCTGCCGGACCGTCCTACGAGCAGTACTTC. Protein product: CASSLASAGPSYEQYF.

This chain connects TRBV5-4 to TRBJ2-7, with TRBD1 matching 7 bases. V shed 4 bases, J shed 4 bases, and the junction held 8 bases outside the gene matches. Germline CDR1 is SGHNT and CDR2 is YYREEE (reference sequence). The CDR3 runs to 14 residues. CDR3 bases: TGTGCCAGCAGCCCGGGGACAGCCATTTACGAGCAGTACTTC. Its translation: CASSPGTAIYEQYF.

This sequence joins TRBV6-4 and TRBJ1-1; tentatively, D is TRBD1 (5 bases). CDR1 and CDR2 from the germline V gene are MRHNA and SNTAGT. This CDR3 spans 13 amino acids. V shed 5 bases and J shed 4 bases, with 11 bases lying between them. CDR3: CASSWGEGTEAFF. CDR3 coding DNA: TGTGCCAGCAGTTGGGGGGAAGGCACTGAAGCTTTCTTT.

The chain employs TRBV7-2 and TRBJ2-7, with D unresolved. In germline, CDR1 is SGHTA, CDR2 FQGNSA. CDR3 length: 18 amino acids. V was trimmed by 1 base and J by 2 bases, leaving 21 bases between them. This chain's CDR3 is CASSLGRRDRDDPYEQYF. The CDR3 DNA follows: TGTGCCAGCAGCTTAGGGCGCCGTGATAGGGATGACCCCTACGAGCAGTACTTC.

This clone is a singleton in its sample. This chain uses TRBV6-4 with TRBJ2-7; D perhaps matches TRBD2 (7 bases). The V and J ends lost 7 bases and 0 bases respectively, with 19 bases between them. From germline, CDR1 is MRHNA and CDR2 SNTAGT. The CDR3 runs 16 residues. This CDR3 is CASNQRGGVYSYEQYF. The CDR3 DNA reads TGTGCCAGCAATCAAAGAGGGGGGGTATACTCCTACGAGCAGTACTTC.